The 27 T cell receptor beta chains listed next were all sequenced from one sample in a study of neurological immune-mediated disorders. Time point of the sample: longitudinal time-point 1 (baseline). TCRdb redid the calling of the 5' RACE reads with MiXCR, one entry per CDR3 protein. The sample records over 55,000 distinct CDR3 sequences, around a tenth being singletons. The sample consisted of PBMCs. The source is a male donor with HTLV-1-associated myelopathy (HAM/TSP).

Ten or more counts support this clonotype. The rearrangement uses TRBV20-1 and TRBJ1-1; D is undetermined. V lost 0 bases to trimming and J lost 6 bases, with 14 bases between them. Germline-derived CDR1 and CDR2 are DFQATT and SNEGSKA (reference sequence). The CDR3 contains 14 residues. CDR3 residues: CSARDFRSRAEAFF. Written as DNA, the CDR3 is TGCAGTGCTAGAGATTTCCGCTCGCGGGCTGAAGCTTTCTTT.

This clonotype was seen repeatedly, ten times or more. V is TRBV5-6 and J is TRBJ2-5; 10 bases match TRBD2. The J segment lost 4 bases and the V segment lost 4 bases, leaving 4 bases of the junction unmatched. Germline CDR1 is SGHDT and CDR2 is YYEEEE. The CDR3 has 14 residues. The CDR3 coding sequence is TGTGCCAGCAGCCCCGGACTAGCGGTAGAGACCCAGTACTTC. Amino acid sequence: CASSPGLAVETQYF. The full variable domain, completed using reference TRBV5-6 and TRBJ2-5, is DAGVTQSPTHLIKTRGQQVTLRCSPKSGHDTVSWYQQALGQGPQFIFQYYEEEERQRGNFPDRFSGHQFPNYSSELNVNALLLGDSALYLCASSPGLAVETQYFGPGTRLLVL.

This clonotype has ten or more counts. The chain uses TRBV29-1 and TRBJ1-1; no clear D gene. The CDR3 contains 12 residues. With 2 bases removed from V and 11 bases from J, the gap between germline ends came to 15 bases. Germline loops: CDR1 SQVTM, CDR2 ANQGSEA. The DNA for the CDR3 is TGCAGCGTTGAAATTGGGCCCGCTACGGCTTTCTTT. Its protein is CSVEIGPATAFF.

This clonotype was observed at least ten times. CDR3: CASSLSPGIQYF. The CDR3 region has the DNA TGCGCCAGCAGCCTGTCACCCGGCATTCAGTACTTC. The chain couples TRBV5-1 to TRBJ2-4, with D unclear. The CDR3 runs to 12 residues. The germline CDR1 and CDR2 sequences are SGHRS and YFSETQ. Deletions cut 4 bases from V and 9 bases from J, with 11 bases between.

The sample holds many counts of this clonotype. The rearrangement uses TRBV7-3 and TRBJ2-1, with D tentatively TRBD1 (6 bases). Germline V lookup: CDR1 SGHTA, CDR2 FQGTGA. V lost 3 bases and J 2 bases, leaving 20 bases between the germline ends. This CDR3 region has 18 residues. CDR3 sequence: CASSFGGGGSMTYNEQFF. The CDR3, as DNA: TGTGCCAGCAGCTTTGGCGGTGGGGGCAGTATGACCTACAATGAGCAGTTCTTC.

This clonotype was seen at least ten times. V usage is TRBV18 and J usage is TRBJ2-7, with a weak D call TRBD1 (7 bases). Trimming left V 3 bases short and J 4 bases short, with 13 bases between. The CDR3 runs to 14 residues. Germline V gives CDR1 KGHSH, CDR2 LQKENI. Here the CDR3 reads CASSPTTGTYEQYF. As DNA, the CDR3 is TGTGCCAGCTCACCGACGACAGGGACTTACGAGCAGTACTTC.

This clonotype was observed at least ten times. The rearrangement uses TRBV20-1 and TRBJ1-6, with D perhaps matching TRBD1 (5 bases). The CDR3 is 16 residues long. Trimming pared 3 bases from V and 0 bases from J, leaving 12 bases between. The germline V gene has CDR1 DFQATT and CDR2 SNEGSKA (reference sequence). The CDR3 reads CSASYDSSSYNSPLHF. The CDR3 nucleotides are TGCAGTGCTAGCTACGACAGTAGCTCCTATAATTCACCCCTCCACTTT.

This clonotype was seen many times. This chain connects TRBV3-1 to TRBJ2-5; D is undetermined. V lost 0 bases and J 6 bases, leaving 8 bases between the germline ends. Looked up from germline, CDR1 is LGHDT and CDR2 is YNNKEL (reference sequence). The CDR3 consists of 13 residues. CDR3 coding DNA: TGTGCCAGCAGCCAAGAAGGTGGGAAGACCCAGTACTTC. Its translation: CASSQEGGKTQYF.

This clonotype was seen many times. In DNA form, the CDR3 reads TGCAGTGCTAGAAGGGTAGGAGTCACTGAAGCTTTCTTT. Residues: CSARRVGVTEAFF. This sequence joins TRBV20-1 and TRBJ1-1, with D unresolved. CDR1 is DFQATT, CDR2 SNEGSKA, per germline (reference sequence). This CDR3 has 13 amino acids. V lost 2 bases, J lost 4 bases, and 11 bases lay in between.

For this clonotype: This clone may be a read error of a much larger clone one base away. The chain uses TRBV7-9 and TRBJ1-4, with D unresolved. CDR3 length equals 12 residues. Per germline, CDR1 SEHNR and CDR2 FQNEAQ (reference sequence). CDR3 in amino acids: CTSSSPDEKLFF. CDR3 nucleotides: TGTACCAGCAGCTCACCAGACGAAAAACTGTTTTTT.

This clonotype was counted many times. The rearrangement uses TRBV5-1 and TRBJ1-1; D is unclear. The germline CDR1 and CDR2 sequences are SGHRS and YFSETQ. This CDR3 is 15 amino acids long. V was cut by 4 bases and J by 5 bases, with 18 bases left in between. The CDR3 DNA reads as TGCGCCAGCAGCCTGACTAGGACGGATGGTACTGAAGCTTTCTTT. Its translation is CASSLTRTDGTEAFF.

This clonotype was detected only once. The chain combines TRBV5-1 with TRBJ2-2; no clear D gene. The CDR3 is 18 amino acids. The germline V gene encodes CDR1 SGHRS and CDR2 YFSETQ. V dropped 1 base and J dropped 5 bases, with 21 bases sitting between them. CDR3: CASSLFVSGGQGTGELFF. In DNA, the CDR3 is TGCGCCAGCAGCTTGTTCGTCAGTGGCGGCCAAGGAACCGGGGAGCTGTTTTTT.

This clonotype was observed at least ten times. V is TRBV5-1 and J is TRBJ1-1; D remains ambiguous. Between the trimmed V and J ends, which lost 3 bases and 0 bases, there was a span of 6 bases. CDR1 SGHRS and CDR2 YFSETQ come from the germline V gene. CDR3 length: 13 amino acids. The CDR3 DNA follows: TGCGCCAGCAGCTCCGATTTGAACACTGAAGCTTTCTTT. Translation: CASSSDLNTEAFF. Combining the CDR3 with reference TRBV5-1 and TRBJ1-1 gives the whole variable domain KAGVTQTPRYLIKTRGQQVTLSCSPISGHRSVSWYQQTPGQGLQFLFEYFSETQRNKGNFPGRFSGRQFSNSRSEMNVSTLELGDSALYLCASSSDLNTEAFFGQGTRLTVV.

The table lists this clonotype with many counts. The V call is TRBV20-1, the J call TRBJ2-3, with D tentatively TRBD1 (5 bases). CDR3 length: 16 amino acids. V was trimmed by 0 bases and J by 0 bases, leaving 13 bases between them. From germline, CDR1 is DFQATT and CDR2 SNEGSKA (reference sequence). In DNA form, the CDR3 reads TGCAGTGCTAGAGATAGGGGCGGAGCTAGCACAGATACGCAGTATTTT. This encodes CSARDRGGASTDTQYF.

This clonotype was counted at least ten times. V usage is TRBV5-6 and J usage is TRBJ1-5; possible D gene TRBD1, 5 bases. In germline, CDR1 is SGHDT, CDR2 YYEEEE. The CDR3 runs 14 residues. Trimming removed 3 bases at V and 5 bases at J, with 12 bases between. CDR3 bases: TGTGCCAGCAGCTACCGGGACGGCTATCAGCCCCAGCATTTT. Its translation: CASSYRDGYQPQHF.

This clonotype was observed many times. This rearrangement joins TRBV2 to TRBJ1-1; D is possibly TRBD1 (6 bases). The CDR3 spans 15 residues. Germline V gives CDR1 SNHLY, CDR2 FYNNEI. The V end was cut by 0 bases, the J end by 2 bases, with 10 bases between. The CDR3 reads CASSEARGGNTEAFF. The CDR3 DNA sequence: TGTGCCAGCAGTGAAGCCCGAGGGGGAAACACTGAAGCTTTCTTT.

At least ten counts were recorded for this clonotype. This rearrangement joins TRBV5-6 to TRBJ1-1, with D tentatively TRBD1 (5 bases). The CDR3 has 15 residues. V was shortened by 1 base and J by 1 base, with 11 bases between the two germline ends. Germline CDR1 SGHDT, CDR2 YYEEEE. CDR3 sequence (DNA): TGTGCCAGCAGCTTGAAGGCCGGGGCGAACACTGAAGCTTTCTTT. It is translated as CASSLKAGANTEAFF.

Ten or more counts support this clonotype. The rearrangement links TRBV6-2 or TRBV6-3 to TRBJ1-2; D is unclear. This CDR3 comprises 13 residues. The germline CDR1 and CDR2 sequences are MNHEY and SVGEGT. V lost 5 bases to trimming and J lost 1 base, with 8 bases between them. CDR3 in amino acids: CASSQSGNYGYTF. The CDR3 nucleotides are TGTGCCAGCAGTCAAAGTGGTAACTATGGCTACACCTTC.

This clonotype came up many times. V gene TRBV4-3 combines with J gene TRBJ2-2; D is possibly TRBD1 (6 bases). This CDR3 has 14 amino acids. Germline V gene sequence: CDR1 LGHNA, CDR2 YSLEER. V was pared by 0 bases and J by 7 bases, with 9 bases between. Here the CDR3 DNA reads TGCGCCAGCAGCCAAGAGGGCAGGGGCGGGGAGCTGTTTTTT. This gives the protein CASSQEGRGGELFF.

The sample holds one count of this clonotype. Since a much larger clone is just one base distant, this may be a read error. The gene calls are TRBV20-1 and TRBJ1-1; no clear D gene. This CDR3 contains 14 residues. CDR1 DFQATT and CDR2 SNEGSKA come from the germline V gene (reference sequence). V lost 2 bases and J lost 4, with 14 bases in between. The CDR3 coding sequence is TGCAGTGCTAGACGGGATGCCATGAGCACTGAAGCTTTCTTT. This gives the protein CSARRDAMSTEAFF.

In the case of this clonotype: One base away lies a much larger clone, so this may be a sequencing read error. This chain joins TRBV27 and TRBJ2-1; D is possibly TRBD2 (6 bases). Germline CDR1 MNHEY, CDR2 SMNVEV (reference sequence). This CDR3 comprises 14 residues. This CDR3 reads CVSSRGTTYNEQFF. For the CDR3, the DNA is TGTGTCAGCAGCCGGGGGACCACCTACAATGAGCAGTTCTTC.

The chain joins TRBV6-6 to TRBJ1-1; no definite D call. This CDR3 contains 16 residues. Trimming pared 0 bases from V and 0 bases from J, leaving 11 bases between. Germline loops: CDR1 MNHNY, CDR2 SVGAGI (reference sequence). CDR3 nucleotide sequence: TGTGCCAGCAGTTACTCGGTAGAGGGTATGAACACTGAAGCTTTCTTT. Its translation: CASSYSVEGMNTEAFF.

This clonotype was picked up many times. The CDR3 coding sequence is TGCAGTGCTAGAGATCCTGGGACAGTCGGCTACGAGCAGTACTTC. This encodes CSARDPGTVGYEQYF. The rearrangement uses TRBV20-1 and TRBJ2-7; the match to TRBD1 covers 7 bases. V lost 0 bases and J lost 3; bases outside the gene matches: 8. This CDR3 is 15 amino acids long. Germline V gene lookup returns CDR1 DFQATT and CDR2 SNEGSKA (reference sequence).

In this sample, this clonotype turned up many times. The chain combines TRBV5-6 with TRBJ1-5; possible D gene TRBD1, 6 bases. With 0 bases removed from V and 0 bases from J, the gap between germline ends came to 13 bases. CDR1 is SGHDT and CDR2 is YYEEEE in the germline V gene. The CDR3 loop spans 17 amino acids. In DNA, the CDR3 is TGTGCCAGCAGCTTGGCCAAGGGCAGGGGTAGCAATCAGCCCCAGCATTTT. As protein: CASSLAKGRGSNQPQHF.

This clonotype was counted many times. This sequence joins TRBV27 and TRBJ2-1; TRBD1 aligns across 7 bases. The CDR3 is 14 amino acids. The V segment lost 5 bases and the J segment 5 bases; nucleotides outside the gene matches: 6. The germline gives CDR1 MNHEY, CDR2 SMNVEV (reference sequence). CDR3 region: CASSPRQGNNEQFF. CDR3 nucleotide sequence: TGTGCCAGCAGTCCTCGACAGGGCAACAATGAGCAGTTCTTC.

This clonotype was seen ten or more times. The rearrangement links TRBV7-2 to TRBJ1-3; D possibly corresponds to TRBD1 (6 bases). The CDR3 spans 15 residues. The ends were cut back, 8 bases at V and 4 bases at J, with 18 bases in the middle. Germline assignment: CDR1 SGHTA and CDR2 FQGNSA. DNA for the CDR3: TGTGCCAGCCGAAACGCGGGGGCTGGAGGAAACACCATATATTTT. It codes for CASRNAGAGGNTIYF.

This clonotype was detected many times. V and J are TRBV20-1 and TRBJ2-3; maybe TRBD1 (6 bases). V was shortened by 5 bases and J by 2 bases, with 17 bases between the two germline ends. The CDR3 sequence is 15 residues long. Germline CDR1 is DFQATT and CDR2 is SNEGSKA (reference sequence). This CDR3 reads CSAGPWGRDTDTQYF. The CDR3 DNA follows: TGCAGTGCTGGCCCGTGGGGGCGCGACACAGATACGCAGTATTTT.